Listed here are 9 T cell receptor beta chains from one sample, sequenced in a study of beta chain features in type 1 diabetes. Overall study findings and caveats: Type 1 diabetes patients showed a moderate but significant shortening of TCRB CDR3s in all four CD4+ subsets.

Every isolated RNA sample was fully reverse transcribed, so sequencing captured expressed TCRB transcripts. TCRdb's copy holds only in-frame clones and misses some; the assay was immunoSEQ multiplex PCR. The data contain 500,000 to 800,000 clones, under 15% of them singletons. Their target antigens are unknown. The sample comprised naive CD4+ T cells from blood. These receptors were taken from a man younger than 45 with type 1 diabetes.

This clone was detected a few times. The rearrangement joins TRBV2 to TRBJ2-1; D may match TRBD1 or TRBD2 (5 bases each). The germline gives CDR1 SNHLY, CDR2 FYNNEI. V lost 1 base to trimming and J lost 8 bases, with 6 bases between them. The CDR3 is made up of 12 amino acids. CDR3 sequence: CASSEGGYEQFF. The CDR3 DNA sequence: TGTGCCAGCAGTGAAGGGGGGTATGAGCAGTTCTTC.

This clone appeared a few times. The V gene is TRBV29-1, the J gene TRBJ2-5; 7 positions match TRBD1. The germline V gene encodes CDR1 SQVTM and CDR2 ANQGSEA. The CDR3 runs 18 residues. J lost 0 bases, V lost 5 bases, and 18 bases had no gene match. The CDR3 reads CSVHPTGTAVLNQETQYF. The CDR3, as DNA: TGCAGCGTTCACCCAACCGGGACAGCGGTTCTCAACCAAGAGACCCAGTACTTC. Together with reference TRBV29-1 and TRBJ2-5, the CDR3 gives the full variable domain: SAVISQKPSRDICQRGTSLTIQCQVDSQVTMMFWYRQQPGQSLTLIATANQGSEATYESGFVIDKFPISRPNLTFSTLTVSNMSPEDSSIYLCSVHPTGTAVLNQETQYFGPGTRLLVL.

A note on this clone: Distinct nucleotide sequences in the sample also encode this CDR3. The chain couples TRBV18 to TRBJ1-4; D possibly corresponds to TRBD1 (5 bases). From germline, CDR1 is KGHSH and CDR2 LQKENI. CDR3 size: 13 residues. Trimming removed 3 bases from V and 8 bases from J, with 10 bases in between. The CDR3 coding sequence is TGTGCCAGCTCACCCGGCGGGGGGGAAAAACTGTTTTTT. It codes for CASSPGGGEKLFF.

The rearrangement uses TRBV4-3 and TRBJ2-3; D may match TRBD1 or TRBD2 (6 bases each). This CDR3 region has 15 residues. Germline CDR1 is LGHNA and CDR2 is YSLEER. Trimming removed 3 bases at V and 4 bases at J, with 14 bases between. The CDR3 loop is CASSHLGGFPDTQYF. As DNA, the CDR3 is TGCGCCAGCAGCCACCTAGGGGGGTTTCCAGATACGCAGTATTTT.

This sequence joins TRBV7-2 and TRBJ2-7, with D perhaps TRBD1 or TRBD2 (5 bases each). The germline gives CDR1 SGHTA, CDR2 FQGNSA. The V end lost 4 bases, the J end lost 7 bases, and 17 bases lay between the germline ends. CDR3 length equals 14 residues. This chain's CDR3 is CASSSPGRPWEQYF. CDR3 nucleotides: TGTGCCAGCAGCTCCCCGGGACGGCCCTGGGAGCAGTACTTC.

This clone has a handful of counts. The CDR3 DNA follows: TGTGCCAGCAGCTCCCGGACAGGGAGAGCCTACGAGCAGTACTTC. Its translation is CASSSRTGRAYEQYF. V usage is TRBV7-2 and J usage is TRBJ2-7; 8 positions match TRBD1. Germline V gene data show CDR1 as SGHTA and CDR2 as FQGNSA. This CDR3 contains 15 residues. V lost 4 bases, J lost 2 bases, and 7 bases stayed unmatched. Based on the CDR3 plus reference TRBV7-2 and TRBJ2-7, the full variable domain is GAGVSQSPSNKVTEKGKDVELRCDPISGHTALYWYRQSLGQGLEFLIYFQGNSAPDKSGLPSDRFSAERTGGSVSTLTIQRTQQEDSAVYLCASSSRTGRAYEQYFGPGTRLTVT.

This clone was seen a handful of times. V gene TRBV6-1 combines with J gene TRBJ1-2; a possible D gene is TRBD1 (6 bases). CDR3 size: 12 residues. V was cut by 7 bases and J by 4 bases, with 10 bases left in between. Looked up from germline, CDR1 is MNHNS and CDR2 is SASEGT. The DNA of the CDR3 is TGTGCCAGCAATGGGGGCGTCTATGGCTACACCTTC. It encodes CASNGGVYGYTF.

This chain links TRBV14 with TRBJ2-5, with D possibly matching TRBD1 (6 bases). There are 15 residues in the CDR3. Trimming pared 1 base from V and 4 bases from J, leaving 13 bases between. Germline CDR1 and CDR2: SGHDN and FVKESK. CDR3 sequence reads: CASSQGTGRGETQYF. The CDR3 DNA reads TGTGCCAGCAGCCAAGGAACAGGGAGAGGAGAGACCCAGTACTTC.

The chain links TRBV7-9 to TRBJ1-1; possibly TRBD1 for D (5 bases). CDR1 and CDR2 from the germline V gene are SEHNR and FQNEAQ (reference sequence). Trimming removed 2 bases from V and 2 bases from J, with 15 bases in between. This CDR3 spans 16 amino acids. This CDR3 is CASSLRLRQTNTEAFF. CDR3 bases: TGTGCCAGCAGCTTAAGGCTCCGACAGACCAACACTGAAGCTTTCTTT.